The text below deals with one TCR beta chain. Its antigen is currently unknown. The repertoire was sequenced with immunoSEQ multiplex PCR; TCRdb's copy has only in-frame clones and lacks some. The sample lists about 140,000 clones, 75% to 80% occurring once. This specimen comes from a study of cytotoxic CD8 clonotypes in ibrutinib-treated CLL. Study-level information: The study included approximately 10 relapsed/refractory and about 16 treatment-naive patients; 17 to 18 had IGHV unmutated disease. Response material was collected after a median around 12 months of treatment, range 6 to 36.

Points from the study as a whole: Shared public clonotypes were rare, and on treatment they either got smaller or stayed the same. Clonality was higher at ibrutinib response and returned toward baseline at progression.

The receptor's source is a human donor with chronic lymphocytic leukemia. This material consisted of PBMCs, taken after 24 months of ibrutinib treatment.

CDR3 nucleotides: TGCGCCAGCAGCTTGGCGCCTTTCTTT. Translating it yields CASSLAPFF. The chain combines TRBV5-1 with TRBJ1-1; D remains ambiguous. The germline V gene has CDR1 SGHRS and CDR2 YFSETQ. The ends were cut back, 0 bases at V and 12 bases at J, with 3 bases in the middle. The CDR3 extends over 9 amino acids.